This TCR beta chain is from a study of T cell responses to AZD1222 COVID-19 vaccine. A note on this clone: Its matching antigen is unknown.

Repertoires were generated with immunoSEQ multiplex PCR, while TCRdb's copy carries only in-frame clones and drops some. The data hold more than 95,000 clones, with around 89% observed a single time. Regarding the study as a whole: Breadth and depth of Spike-specific TCRs rose after two AZD1222 doses. Spike-wide coverage was observed for vaccine-associated CD4 TCRs, with dominant responses at 160-218 and 743-854. Females outnumbered males among donors, who were mostly white British; clonal diversity was possibly underestimated.

Germline-derived CDR1 and CDR2 are LGHNA and YSLEER. Trimming stripped 3 bases from V and 5 bases from J, with 10 bases between. This CDR3 spans 13 amino acids. The study pooled second doses at about 4 or about 12 weeks. Sequenced material: peripheral blood, taken 28 days after the second AZD1222 dose. The clonotype comes from an adult who received the AZD1222 COVID-19 vaccine. V is TRBV4-3 and J is TRBJ1-1; D is possibly TRBD1 (6 bases). The DNA for the CDR3 is TGCGCCAGCAGCCAGGGGGGCTGGACTGAAGCTTTCTTT. It specifies CASSQGGWTEAFF.